This is a list of T cell receptor beta chains from one sample in a study of blood T cell repertoires in COVID-19. This table comes from immunoSEQ multiplex PCR, and its TCRdb copy is limited to in-frame clones, with some not included. The sample yields 250,000 or so clones, 83% seen once. The sample comprised PBMCs or T cells enriched from blood (not recorded which). The receptor set was obtained from a woman in her 40s who had been exposed to COVID-19. Both conserved end residues are part of each CDR3. The D gene is left open where the match is weak. Where a row states a size, it is once, few, many or the class of an expanded clone; other rows omit it.

CDR3 protein | CDR3 DNA | J gene | clone size | D gene | V gene
CASSFSAGGTYEQYF | TGTGCCAGCAGCTTCAGTGCAGGGGGGACCTACGAGCAGTACTTC | TRBJ2-7 | - | - | TRBV5-4
CASRPAISYEQYF | TGTGCCAGCAGGCCCGCGATTTCCTACGAGCAGTACTTC | TRBJ2-7 | once | - | TRBV12-3/TRBV12-4
CASDRQPMNTEAFF | TGTGCCAGCGATAGACAGCCCATGAACACTGAAGCTTTCTTT | TRBJ1-1 | - | - | TRBV2
CASSPSNFGSGELFF | TGTGCCAGCAGCCCGAGCAATTTCGGGTCCGGGGAGCTGTTTTTT | TRBJ2-2 | - | - | TRBV9
CASSERGAGETQYF | TGTGCCAGCAGCGAGCGGGGGGCAGGAGAGACCCAGTACTTC | TRBJ2-5 | - | TRBD2 | TRBV9
CASSPRSGTSGGRYEQYF | TGTGCCAGCAGCCCCCGCTCCGGGACTAGCGGGGGGAGGTACGAGCAGTACTTC | TRBJ2-7 | - | TRBD2 | TRBV4-2
CATSETGPRGYYGYTF | TGTGCCACCAGTGAAACGGGGCCCAGGGGCTACTATGGCTACACCTTC | TRBJ1-2 | - | - | TRBV24-1
CASRPLEGGIYEQYF | TGTGCCAGCAGGCCTTTGGAGGGGGGGATCTACGAGCAGTACTTC | TRBJ2-7 | - | - | TRBV7-8
CASRKGGNYGYTF | TGCGCCAGCAGGAAGGGGGGGAACTATGGCTACACCTTC | TRBJ1-2 | once | - | TRBV4-1
CAISDIVAGVYEQYF | TGTGCCATCAGTGATATTGTAGCGGGGGTTTACGAGCAGTACTTC | TRBJ2-7 | - | TRBD2 | TRBV10-3
CASSLRTNSYNTGELFF | TGTGCCAGCAGCCTGCGGACTAACAGTTACAACACCGGGGAGCTGTTTTTT | TRBJ2-2 | - | - | TRBV3-1/TRBV3-2
CAIPSPDRSNGYTF | TGCGCCATCCCCTCCCCCGACAGGTCGAATGGCTACACCTTC | TRBJ1-2 | - | - | TRBV4-3
CASSEALGTGAKNIQYF | TGTGCCAGCAGTGAAGCGCTTGGGACAGGGGCCAAAAACATTCAGTACTTC | TRBJ2-4 | - | TRBD1 | TRBV6-1
CASSPLDRIYGYTF | TGTGCCAGCTCACCACTGGACAGGATATATGGCTACACCTTC | TRBJ1-2 | few | TRBD1 | TRBV18
CASSISSGGANEQFF | TGTGCCAGTAGTATATCTAGCGGGGGGGCCAATGAGCAGTTCTTC | TRBJ2-1 | once | TRBD2 | TRBV19
CASSQDRSNQPQHF | TGTGCCAGTAGTCAGGACAGAAGCAATCAGCCCCAGCATTTT | TRBJ1-5 | once | - | TRBV19
CASSPLTSGGAIWGDEQFF | TGTGCCAGCAGCCCCTTGACTAGCGGGGGGGCCATCTGGGGCGATGAGCAGTTCTTC | TRBJ2-1 | - | TRBD2 | TRBV14